The TCR beta chain described here comes from a study of identical twins. TCRdb re-analysed the 5' RACE reads in MiXCR, keeping a single row per CDR3 protein. The sample includes roughly 750,000 distinct CDR3 sequences, around 20% of them seen just once. CDR1 and CDR2 from the germline V gene are ENHRY and SYGVKD. The CDR3 has 17 amino acids. V lost 6 bases, J lost 6 bases, and 17 bases stayed unmatched. This clonotype was detected only a few times. The sample also formed part of further work on T cells expressing NK-cell markers. That report adds: HCMV serostatus: seven of eight sequenced donors positive, one negative. In five or six donors, dominant NKG2C+ clonotypes were roughly 1.0-8% of CD8+ T cells. The same clonotypes also predominated in the CD3+CD56-NKG2C+ fraction of four donors.

The chain carries TRBV10-3 and TRBJ2-3; TRBD2 matches at 8 bases. The specimen was PBMCs. This TCR was recovered from a woman younger than 35 in good health. The CDR3 DNA sequence: TGTGCCATCAGCCCATGGGAGGGACTAGGTTCCAGGGATACGCAGTATTTT. It yields the protein CAISPWEGLGSRDTQYF.